This TCR beta chain was sequenced during a study of cytomegalovirus exposure and HLA in healthy donors. General study results and limits: TCR beta chains numbering more than 150 were designated cytomegalovirus-associated. For presence/absence analyses, sequencing depth was assumed to be roughly uniform across donors.

Looked up from germline, CDR1 is LNHDA and CDR2 is SQIVND (reference sequence). CDR3 size: 16 residues. Trimming stripped 5 bases from V and 6 bases from J, with 23 bases between. This PCR relied on a set of 60 Vbeta primers and 13 Jbeta primers. Libraries were prepared by immunoSEQ multiplex PCR; TCRdb keeps only in-frame clonotypes and omits some of them. This sample's clone table lists about 39,000 clones. Note on this clone: No antigen is known for it.

The V call is TRBV19, the J call TRBJ2-7; D may be TRBD2 (5 bases). Source material: PBMCs. The source of this sequence is a male donor in good health and CMV-seronegative. The CDR3 loop reads CASSSRELRQTGEQYF. The CDR3 DNA reads TGTGCCAGTAGTTCTCGGGAACTAAGACAAACCGGCGAGCAGTACTTC.